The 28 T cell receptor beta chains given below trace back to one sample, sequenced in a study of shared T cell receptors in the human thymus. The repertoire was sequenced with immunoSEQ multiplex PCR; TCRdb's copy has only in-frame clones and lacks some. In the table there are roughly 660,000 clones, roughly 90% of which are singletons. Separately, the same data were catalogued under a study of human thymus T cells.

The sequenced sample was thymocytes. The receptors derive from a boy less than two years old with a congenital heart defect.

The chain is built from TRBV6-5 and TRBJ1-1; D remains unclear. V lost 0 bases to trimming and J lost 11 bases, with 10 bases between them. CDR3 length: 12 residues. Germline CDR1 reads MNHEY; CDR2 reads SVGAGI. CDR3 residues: CASSYSREVAFF. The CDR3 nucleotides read TGTGCCAGCAGTTACTCACGGGAAGTGGCTTTCTTT.

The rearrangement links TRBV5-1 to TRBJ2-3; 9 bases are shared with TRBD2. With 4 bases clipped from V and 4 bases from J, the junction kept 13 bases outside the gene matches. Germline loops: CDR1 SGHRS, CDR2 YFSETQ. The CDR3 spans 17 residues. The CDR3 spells CASSAGTSSYMADTQYF. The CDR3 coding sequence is TGCGCCAGCAGCGCCGGGACTAGCTCATATATGGCAGATACGCAGTATTTT.

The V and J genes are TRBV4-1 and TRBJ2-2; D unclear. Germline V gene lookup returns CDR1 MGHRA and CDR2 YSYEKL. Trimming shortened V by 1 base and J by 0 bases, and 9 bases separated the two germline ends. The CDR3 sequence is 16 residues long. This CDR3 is CASSQVPASNTGELFF. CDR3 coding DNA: TGCGCCAGCAGCCAAGTCCCAGCGTCGAACACCGGGGAGCTGTTTTTT.

CDR3 sequence reads: CASRRTGEAYGYTF. CDR3 nucleotide sequence: TGTGCCAGCAGGCGGACAGGGGAGGCCTATGGCTACACCTTC. V and J are TRBV6-6 and TRBJ1-2, with 9 bases fitting TRBD1. V was pared by 6 bases and J by 4 bases, with 6 bases of the junction left unmatched. Germline CDR1 MNHNY, CDR2 SVGAGI (reference sequence). The CDR3 covers 14 residues.

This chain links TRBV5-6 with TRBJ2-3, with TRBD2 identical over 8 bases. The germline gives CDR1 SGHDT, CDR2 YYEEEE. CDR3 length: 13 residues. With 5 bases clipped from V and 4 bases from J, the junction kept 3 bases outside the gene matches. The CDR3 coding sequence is TGTGCCAGCAGTTCGGGAGGGGCAGATACGCAGTATTTT. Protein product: CASSSGGADTQYF.

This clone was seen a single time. The DNA for the CDR3 is TGTGCCATCGTAAGAGGTGGAACGCAGTATTTT. Its translation is CAIVRGGTQYF. The chain employs TRBV28 and TRBJ2-3; D gene ambiguous. The V end was cut by 10 bases, the J end by 9 bases, with 14 bases between. The germline CDR1 and CDR2 sequences are MDHEN and SYDVKM. The CDR3 totals 11 residues.

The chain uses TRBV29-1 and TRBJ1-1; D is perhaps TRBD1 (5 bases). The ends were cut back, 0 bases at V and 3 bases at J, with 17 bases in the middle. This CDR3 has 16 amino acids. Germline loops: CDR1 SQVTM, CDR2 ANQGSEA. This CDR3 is CSVEELTGKGDTEAFF. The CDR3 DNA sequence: TGCAGCGTTGAAGAATTAACAGGCAAGGGCGACACTGAAGCTTTCTTT.

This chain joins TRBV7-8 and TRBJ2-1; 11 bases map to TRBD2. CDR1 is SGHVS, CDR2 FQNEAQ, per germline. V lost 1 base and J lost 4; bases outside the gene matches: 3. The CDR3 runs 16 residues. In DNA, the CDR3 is TGTGCCAGCAGCTTAGGAGGGACTAGCGGTTACAATGAGCAGTTCTTC. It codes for CASSLGGTSGYNEQFF.

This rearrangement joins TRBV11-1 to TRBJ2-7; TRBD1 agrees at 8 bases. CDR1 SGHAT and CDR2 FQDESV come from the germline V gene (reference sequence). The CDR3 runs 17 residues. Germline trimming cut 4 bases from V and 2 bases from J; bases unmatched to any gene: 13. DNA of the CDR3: TGTGCCAGCAGCTCCCCGCCGGGGCAGGGGGCTCCCTACGAGCAGTACTTC. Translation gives CASSSPPGQGAPYEQYF.

Here the CDR3 DNA reads TGTGCCAGCAGCAAAGGCGAGCTAGCGGGAGACTCCGAGCAGTACTTC. It specifies CASSKGELAGDSEQYF. The rearrangement links TRBV21-1 to TRBJ2-7; the table names TRBD2, a call not compared with the DNA. TRBV21-1 is deemed a pseudogene. The CDR3 covers 16 residues.

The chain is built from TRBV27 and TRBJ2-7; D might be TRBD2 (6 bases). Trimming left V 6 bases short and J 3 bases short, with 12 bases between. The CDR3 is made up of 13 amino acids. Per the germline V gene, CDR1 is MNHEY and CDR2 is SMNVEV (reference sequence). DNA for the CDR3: TGTGCCAGCAGCCAGACTAGACACTACGAGCAGTACTTC. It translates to CASSQTRHYEQYF.

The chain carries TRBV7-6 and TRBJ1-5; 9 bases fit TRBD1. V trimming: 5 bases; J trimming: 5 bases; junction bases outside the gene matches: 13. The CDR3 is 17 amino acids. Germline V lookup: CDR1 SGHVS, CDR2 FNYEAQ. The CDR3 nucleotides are TGTGCCAGCAGCCCTCTCCCTACGGGACAGGGCGATCAGCCCCAGCATTTT. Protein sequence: CASSPLPTGQGDQPQHF.

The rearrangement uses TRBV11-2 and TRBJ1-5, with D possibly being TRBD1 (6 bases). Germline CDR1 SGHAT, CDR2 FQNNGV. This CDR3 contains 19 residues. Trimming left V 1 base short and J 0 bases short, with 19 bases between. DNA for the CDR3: TGTGCCAGCAGCTTAGTGGGCAGGGGACGCCCTTATAGCAATCAGCCCCAGCATTTT. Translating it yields CASSLVGRGRPYSNQPQHF.

CDR3 DNA: TGTGCCAGCACCAAGACAGGCTATGGCTACACCTTC. It is translated as CASTKTGYGYTF. The rearrangement joins TRBV6-6 to TRBJ1-2; D is perhaps TRBD1 (6 bases). V was trimmed by 7 bases and J by 4 bases, leaving 10 bases between them. The CDR3 totals 12 residues. Germline CDR1 reads MNHNY; CDR2 reads SVGAGI (reference sequence).

CDR3 DNA: TGTGCCAGCAGTGAACCCAAGCGGGATCGGTCCTACGAGCAGTACTTC. Amino acids: CASSEPKRDRSYEQYF. This chain connects TRBV25-1 to TRBJ2-7; 7 bases are a match to TRBD2. The germline CDR1 and CDR2 sequences are MGHDK and SYGVNS. V lost 2 bases to trimming and J lost 1 base; unmatched junction nucleotides: 8. The CDR3 sequence is 16 residues long.

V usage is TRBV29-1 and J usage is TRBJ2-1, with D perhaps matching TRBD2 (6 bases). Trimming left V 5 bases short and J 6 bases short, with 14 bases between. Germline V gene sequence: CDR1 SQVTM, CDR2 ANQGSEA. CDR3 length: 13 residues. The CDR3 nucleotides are TGCAGCGTTCGGGGGTGTCTAATCAATGAGCAGTTCTTC. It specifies CSVRGCLINEQFF.

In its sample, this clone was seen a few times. This chain's CDR3 is CASSIRGTELSGANVLTF. As DNA, the CDR3 is TGTGCCAGTAGTATAAGGGGGACGGAACTCTCTGGGGCCAACGTCCTGACTTTC. J is TRBJ2-6 and V is TRBV19, with TRBD1 as a possible D gene (6 bases). Germline V gives CDR1 LNHDA, CDR2 SQIVND (reference sequence). Trimming took 2 bases from V and 0 from J, leaving 14 bases between them. This CDR3 spans 18 amino acids.

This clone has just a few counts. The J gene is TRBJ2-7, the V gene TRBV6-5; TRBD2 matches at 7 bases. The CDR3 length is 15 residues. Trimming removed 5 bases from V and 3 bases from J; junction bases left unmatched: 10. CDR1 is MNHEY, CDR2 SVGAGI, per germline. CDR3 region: CASSKGRGSYYEQYF. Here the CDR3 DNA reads TGTGCCAGCAGTAAGGGTCGCGGGAGTTACTACGAGCAGTACTTC.

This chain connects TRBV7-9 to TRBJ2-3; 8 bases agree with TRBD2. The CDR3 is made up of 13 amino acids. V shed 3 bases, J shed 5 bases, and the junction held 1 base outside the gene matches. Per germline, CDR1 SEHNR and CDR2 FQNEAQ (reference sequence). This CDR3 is CASSFLAGDTQYF. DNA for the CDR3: TGTGCCAGCAGCTTCCTAGCGGGAGATACGCAGTATTTT.

The CDR3 loop reads CSVDGESGYTF. CDR3 in DNA: TGCAGCGTTGATGGGGAGAGTGGCTACACCTTC. The J gene is TRBJ1-2, the V gene TRBV29-1; D remains unclear. CDR1 SQVTM and CDR2 ANQGSEA come from the germline V gene. This CDR3 contains 11 residues. V dropped 3 bases and J dropped 7 bases, with 9 bases sitting between them.

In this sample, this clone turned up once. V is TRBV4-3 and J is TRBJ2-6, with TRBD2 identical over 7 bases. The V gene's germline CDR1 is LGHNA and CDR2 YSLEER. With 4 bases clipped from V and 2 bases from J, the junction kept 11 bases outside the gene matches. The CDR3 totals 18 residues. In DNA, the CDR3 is TGCGCCAGCAGCCCCCTAGCGGAACTGGTAACTGGGGCCAACGTCCTGACTTTC. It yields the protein CASSPLAELVTGANVLTF.

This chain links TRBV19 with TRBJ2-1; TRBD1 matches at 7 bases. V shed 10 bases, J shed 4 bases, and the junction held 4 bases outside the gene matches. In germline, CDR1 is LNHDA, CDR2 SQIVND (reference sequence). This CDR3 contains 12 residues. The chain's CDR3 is CAILDRYNEQFF. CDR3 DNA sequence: TGTGCCATCCTGGACAGGTACAATGAGCAGTTCTTC.

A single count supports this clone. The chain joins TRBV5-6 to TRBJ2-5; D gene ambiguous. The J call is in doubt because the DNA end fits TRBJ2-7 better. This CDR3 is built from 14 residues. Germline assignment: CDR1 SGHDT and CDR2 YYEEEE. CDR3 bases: TGTGCCAGCAGCTTGGCCCCGGACTCCTACGAGCAGTACTTC. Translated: CASSLAPDSYEQYF.

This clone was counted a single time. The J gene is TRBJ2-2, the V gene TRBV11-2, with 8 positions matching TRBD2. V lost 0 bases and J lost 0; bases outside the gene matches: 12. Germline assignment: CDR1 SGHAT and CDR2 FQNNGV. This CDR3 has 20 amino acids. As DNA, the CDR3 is TGTGCCAGCAGCTTAGAATTCCGGGAGGGCCGGGAGGCGAACACCGGGGAGCTGTTTTTT. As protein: CASSLEFREGREANTGELFF.

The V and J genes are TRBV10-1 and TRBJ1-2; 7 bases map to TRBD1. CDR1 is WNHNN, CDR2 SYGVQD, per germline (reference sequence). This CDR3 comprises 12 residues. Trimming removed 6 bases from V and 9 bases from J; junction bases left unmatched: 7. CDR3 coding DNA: TGCGCCAGCAGGGACCAGGGGGTACGCTACACCTTC. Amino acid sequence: CASRDQGVRYTF.

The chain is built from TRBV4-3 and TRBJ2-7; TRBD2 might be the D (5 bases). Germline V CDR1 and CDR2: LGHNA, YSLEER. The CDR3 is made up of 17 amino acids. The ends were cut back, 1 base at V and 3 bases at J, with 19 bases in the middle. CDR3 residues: CASSQVYPQRRYYEQYF. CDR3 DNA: TGCGCCAGCAGCCAAGTCTATCCTCAAAGGAGGTACTACGAGCAGTACTTC.

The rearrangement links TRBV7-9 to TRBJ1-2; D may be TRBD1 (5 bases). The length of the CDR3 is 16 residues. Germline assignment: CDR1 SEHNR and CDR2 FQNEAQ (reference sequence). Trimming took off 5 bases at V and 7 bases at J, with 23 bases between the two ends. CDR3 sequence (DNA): TGTGCCAGCAGCCCACTGGGACGGGAGGAAGGCGGTGGCTACACCTTC. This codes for CASSPLGREEGGGYTF.

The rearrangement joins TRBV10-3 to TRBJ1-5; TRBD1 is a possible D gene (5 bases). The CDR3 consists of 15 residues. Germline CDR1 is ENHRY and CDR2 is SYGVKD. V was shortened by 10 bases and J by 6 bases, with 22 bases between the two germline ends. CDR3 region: CATSPGDRGSQPQHF. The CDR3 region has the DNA TGTGCCACCTCGCCGGGGGATAGGGGCAGTCAGCCCCAGCATTTT.